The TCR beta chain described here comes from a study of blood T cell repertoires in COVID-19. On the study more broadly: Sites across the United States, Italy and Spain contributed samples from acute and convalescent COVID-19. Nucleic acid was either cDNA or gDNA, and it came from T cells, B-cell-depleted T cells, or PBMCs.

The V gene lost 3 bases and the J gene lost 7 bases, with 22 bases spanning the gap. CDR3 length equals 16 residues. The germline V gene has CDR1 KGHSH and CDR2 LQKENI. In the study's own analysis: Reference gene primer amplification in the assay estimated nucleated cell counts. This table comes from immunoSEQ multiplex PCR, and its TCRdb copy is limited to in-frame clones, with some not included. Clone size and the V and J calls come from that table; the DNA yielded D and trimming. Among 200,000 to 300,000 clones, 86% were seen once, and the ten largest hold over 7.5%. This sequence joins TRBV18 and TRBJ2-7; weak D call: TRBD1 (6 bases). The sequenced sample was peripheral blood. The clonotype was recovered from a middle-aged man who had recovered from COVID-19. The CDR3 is CASSPPAGRGVGEQYF. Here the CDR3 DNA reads TGTGCCAGCTCACCTCCCGCCGGCAGGGGTGTCGGTGAGCAGTACTTC. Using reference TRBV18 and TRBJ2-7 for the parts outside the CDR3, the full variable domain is NAGVMQNPRHLVRRRGQEARLRCSPMKGHSHVYWYRQLPEEGLKFMVYLQKENIIDESGMPKERFSAEFPKEGPSILRIQQVVRGDSAAYFCASSPPAGRGVGEQYFGPGTRLTVT.